This T cell receptor (beta chain) was sequenced in a study of blood T cell repertoires in COVID-19. Across the study: Acute and convalescent COVID-19 samples came from the United States, Italy and Spain. From T cells, B-cell-depleted T cells, or PBMCs came the material, which was cDNA or gDNA.

The CDR3 runs 14 residues. Per germline, CDR1 LGHDT and CDR2 YNNKEL (reference sequence). Trimming removed 4 bases from V and 6 bases from J; junction bases left unmatched: 5. Method: immunoSEQ multiplex PCR; TCRdb's copy keeps in-frame clones and lacks some. The sample lists approximately 260,000 clones; about nine tenths were seen once. Ages ranged from roughly 18 to 100 years, with residence in some 25 US areas. Participant-reported clinical history was the basis for cohort assignment. The table lists this clone with a few counts. This clonotype was sampled from a woman in her 30s with acute COVID-19. The sequencing input was PBMCs or T cells enriched from blood (not recorded which). V is TRBV3-1 (or the pseudogene TRBV3-2) and J is TRBJ1-5; 8 bases align to TRBD1. The CDR3, as DNA: TGTGCCAGCAGCCCAGGGACAGGTGGTCAGCCCCAGCATTTT. Encoded protein: CASSPGTGGQPQHF.